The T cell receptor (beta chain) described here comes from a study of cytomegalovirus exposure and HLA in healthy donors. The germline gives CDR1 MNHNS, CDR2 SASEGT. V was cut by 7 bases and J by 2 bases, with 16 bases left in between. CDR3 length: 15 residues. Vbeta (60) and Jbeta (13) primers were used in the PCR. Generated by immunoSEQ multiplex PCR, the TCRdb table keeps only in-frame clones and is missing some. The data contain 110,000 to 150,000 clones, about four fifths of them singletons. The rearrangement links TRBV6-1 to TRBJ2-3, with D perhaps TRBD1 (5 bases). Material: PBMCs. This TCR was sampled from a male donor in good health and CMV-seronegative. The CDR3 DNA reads TGTGCCAGCATTTGGCAGGGTATCGTCACAGATACGCAGTATTTT. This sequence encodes CASIWQGIVTDTQYF.